The 19 T cell receptor beta chains in this list originate from one sample, sequenced in a study of regulatory T cells in long-lasting Graves disease. Arm-PCR of CDR3 regions and iRepertoire HTBI primers were the basis on which TCR beta libraries were built. One entry per CDR3 protein results from TCRdb running MiXCR on the multiplex PCR reads. This sample has under 450,000 distinct CDR3 sequences, with 16% found just once. Time point specified: newly diagnosed GD, antithyroid drugs for less than 3 months. Preparation of the TCR library used RNA extracted from PBMCs. This sample also appeared in a second study, on T cells in Graves' hyperthyroidism and ophthalmopathy.

The source material was peripheral blood mononuclear cells (PBMCs), sampled at new diagnosis, from a patient treated with antithyroid drugs. The receptors stem from a woman aged 18-29 years with Graves disease.

This CDR3 is CASSSGTGTGELFF. In DNA, the CDR3 is TGTGCCAGTTCTAGCGGGACGGGCACCGGGGAGCTGTTTTTT. The V call is TRBV28, the J call TRBJ2-2; 9 nucleotides agree with TRBD2. The CDR3 spans 14 residues. V dropped 9 bases and J dropped 4; count of bases not matched to a gene: 6. Germline assignment: CDR1 MDHEN and CDR2 SYDVKM.

This clonotype was counted ten times or more. DNA for the CDR3: TGTGCCAGCATACCAGGATCGAACTATGGCTACACCTTC. Its protein product is CASIPGSNYGYTF. V usage is TRBV28 and J usage is TRBJ1-2; D is unclear. V was trimmed by 7 bases and J by 2 bases, leaving 11 bases between them. Germline loops: CDR1 MDHEN, CDR2 SYDVKM. This CDR3 spans 13 amino acids.

This clonotype was observed a few times. CDR3 in amino acids: CASSNRQSLNQPQHF. Here the CDR3 DNA reads TGTGCCAGCAGTAACAGACAGAGCCTTAATCAGCCCCAGCATTTT. The genes are TRBV12-3 or TRBV12-4 and TRBJ1-5; possible D gene TRBD1, 5 bases. V lost 5 bases to trimming and J lost 4 bases, with 15 bases between them. The CDR3 contains 15 residues.

This clonotype has more than one count but fewer than ten. The CDR3 spells CASSLREGGTGELFF. CDR3 sequence (DNA): TGTGCCAGCAGTTTACGGGAGGGGGGCACCGGGGAGCTGTTTTTT. The J gene is TRBJ2-2, the V gene TRBV2; 8 bases fit TRBD2. The V gene's germline CDR1 is SNHLY and CDR2 FYNNEI. The CDR3 sequence is 15 residues long. V was clipped by 5 bases and J by 4 bases; unmatched bases: 6.

This clonotype was observed a handful of times. V and J are TRBV27 and TRBJ2-1; a possible D gene is TRBD2 (6 bases). Trimming took off 6 bases at V and 7 bases at J, with 22 bases between the two ends. Germline CDR1 reads MNHEY; CDR2 reads SMNVEV (reference sequence). The CDR3 extends over 16 amino acids. The CDR3 bases are TGTGCCAGCAGCCTAACGTCCGGGAGAAACTATAATGAGCAGTTCTTC. This gives the protein CASSLTSGRNYNEQFF.

This clonotype was recorded many times. The rearrangement links TRBV28 to TRBJ1-2; no definite D call. The ends were cut back, 3 bases at V and 1 base at J, with 9 bases in the middle. In germline, CDR1 is MDHEN, CDR2 SYDVKM. This CDR3 comprises 14 residues. The CDR3 sequence: CASSLGSVNYGYTF. In DNA form, the CDR3 reads TGTGCCAGCAGTTTGGGCAGCGTTAACTATGGCTACACCTTC.

With respect to this clonotype: This sequence is one base from a far larger clone and is likely a read error. V and J are TRBV28 and TRBJ2-3; 7 bases match TRBD2. The CDR3 sequence is 14 residues long. J was trimmed by 6 bases and V by 5 bases; bases with no gene match: 8. Germline V gives CDR1 MDHEN, CDR2 SYDVKM. CDR3 sequence reads: CASSDGLVGDTQYF. The CDR3 DNA follows: TGTGCCAGCAGTGACGGACTAGTGGGGGATACGCAGTATTTT.

This clonotype was seen repeatedly, ten times or more. The chain carries TRBV5-6 and TRBJ1-6, with 7 bases aligning to TRBD1. CDR1 is SGHDT and CDR2 is YYEEEE in the germline V gene. V shed 0 bases and J 9 bases; nucleotides not matched to a gene: 9. The CDR3 totals 16 residues. The CDR3, as DNA: TGTGCCAGCAGCTTGGTAGCCAGGGGGAGTAGTTCACCCCTCCACTTT. Translated, it gives CASSLVARGSSSPLHF.

This clonotype was detected a few times. V is TRBV12-3 or TRBV12-4 and J is TRBJ2-5; 10 bases are shared with TRBD2. CDR3 length: 14 amino acids. Unmatched junction bases numbered 7, after V lost 7 bases and J lost 5 bases. This chain's CDR3 is CASTRLAGVETQYF. As DNA, the CDR3 is TGTGCCAGCACTCGTCTAGCGGGGGTTGAGACCCAGTACTTC.

This clonotype was detected a few times. The chain uses TRBV29-1 and TRBJ2-3, with D tentatively TRBD1 (5 bases). Germline CDR1 reads SQVTM; CDR2 reads ANQGSEA. The V end lost 0 bases, the J end lost 4 bases, and 23 bases lay between the germline ends. This CDR3 is built from 18 residues. The CDR3 DNA reads TGCAGCGTTGAAGAAGGGCGACAGCAAGACTTTTTCGCAGATACGCAGTATTTT. The encoded protein is CSVEEGRQQDFFADTQYF.

This clonotype was detected once. V is TRBV28 and J is TRBJ1-4, with TRBD1 identical over 9 bases. Trimming removed 2 bases from V and 7 bases from J; junction bases left unmatched: 5. The germline V gene has CDR1 MDHEN and CDR2 SYDVKM. The CDR3 loop spans 15 amino acids. The CDR3 DNA is TGTGCCAGCAGTTTAGGGACAGGGATGGCTGAAAAACTGTTTTTT. It yields the protein CASSLGTGMAEKLFF.

This clonotype was seen ten or more times. This chain joins TRBV29-1 and TRBJ1-2; D may be TRBD1 (6 bases). The CDR3 has 14 amino acids. Germline CDR1 is SQVTM and CDR2 is ANQGSEA. V dropped 4 bases and J dropped 5 bases, with 17 bases sitting between them. DNA of the CDR3: TGCAGCGTTGGGTATCTGGGGGCGGAATATGGCTACACCTTC. Its protein is CSVGYLGAEYGYTF. The variable domain in full, with the rest retrieved from reference TRBV29-1 and TRBJ1-2, is SAVISQKPSRDICQRGTSLTIQCQVDSQVTMMFWYRQQPGQSLTLIATANQGSEATYESGFVIDKFPISRPNLTFSTLTVSNMSPEDSSIYLCSVGYLGAEYGYTFGSGTRLTVV.

There are a few counts of this clonotype. This clone may be a read error of a much larger clone one base away. The CDR3 loop is CSASDTRTGAYERYF. In DNA form, the CDR3 reads TGCAGTGCATCAGATACCCGGACAGGGGCCTACGAGCGGTACTTC. The chain links TRBV20-1 to TRBJ2-7, with TRBD1 matching 9 bases. This CDR3 spans 15 amino acids. CDR1 and CDR2 from the germline V gene are DFQATT and SNEGSKA (reference sequence).

This clonotype was seen a single time. A much larger clone differs from this one at a single base, so this may be a read error. This chain connects TRBV4-1 to TRBJ2-5; 15 bases match TRBD2. Germline V CDR1 and CDR2: MGHRA, YSYEKL. The CDR3 is 16 amino acids. The CDR3 loop reads CASSTQGLAGGETRYF. CDR3 bases: TGCGCCAGCAGCACCCAGGGACTAGCGGGGGGAGAGACCCGGTACTTC.

This clonotype has at least ten counts. The rearrangement joins TRBV28 to TRBJ2-7; the D gene could be TRBD1 or TRBD2 (5 bases each). CDR3 length: 14 amino acids. Deletions cut 2 bases from V and 3 bases from J, with 11 bases between. Per the germline V gene, CDR1 is MDHEN and CDR2 is SYDVKM. In DNA, the CDR3 is TGTGCCAGCAGTTTAAGGGGAGACGTCTACGAGCAGTACTTC. Protein sequence: CASSLRGDVYEQYF.

This clonotype was counted ten times or more. J is TRBJ1-6 and V is TRBV7-9; no clear D. V lost 3 bases, J lost 4 bases, and 7 bases lay in between. Germline assignment: CDR1 SEHNR and CDR2 FQNEAQ (reference sequence). The CDR3 length is 14 residues. The CDR3 is CASSFSQYNSPLHF. The CDR3 nucleotides are TGTGCCAGCAGCTTCAGTCAATATAATTCACCCCTCCACTTT.

This clonotype was counted at least ten times. The genes are TRBV20-1 and TRBJ2-7; the D gene is possibly TRBD2 (5 bases). This CDR3 is built from 15 residues. The germline V gene has CDR1 DFQATT and CDR2 SNEGSKA (reference sequence). V shed 3 bases and J shed 5 bases, with 20 bases lying between them. The CDR3 loop is CSASLGSEVTDEQYF. The CDR3 coding sequence is TGCAGTGCTAGTCTCGGTAGCGAGGTTACGGACGAGCAGTACTTC.

This chain links TRBV6-1 with TRBJ2-7; possible D gene TRBD1, 5 bases. The CDR3 consists of 15 residues. Germline V gene sequence: CDR1 MNHNS, CDR2 SASEGT. V dropped 4 bases and J dropped 5 bases, with 18 bases sitting between them. The CDR3 DNA sequence: TGTGCCAGCAGTGGAGTAGCCTCAGGGATGGACGAGCAGTACTTC. Its protein is CASSGVASGMDEQYF.

This clonotype was seen many times. V is TRBV10-3 and J is TRBJ1-1, with 10 bases identical to TRBD1. CDR1 is ENHRY and CDR2 is SYGVKD in the germline V gene. The ends lost 4 bases at V and 0 bases at J; junction bases unmatched: 5. CDR3 length equals 16 residues. This CDR3 reads CAISGGQGRMNTEAFF. The CDR3 region has the DNA TGTGCCATCAGTGGGGGACAGGGGAGGATGAACACTGAAGCTTTCTTT.